This T cell receptor beta chain comes out of a study of lymphopenia after photon versus proton radiotherapy. The study's findings and limits: After lymphocyte nadir, photon-treated repertoires showed oligoclonal expansion, especially CD8+ Temra.

Generated by immunoSEQ multiplex PCR, the TCRdb table keeps only in-frame clones and is missing some. The data hold roughly 45,000 clones, with approximately 83% observed a single time. Notes on this clone: Its antigen remains unidentified.

The V gene's germline CDR1 is MNHNS and CDR2 SASEGT. This CDR3 region has 12 residues. The V end lost 4 bases, the J end lost 8 bases, and 11 bases lay between the germline ends. The material sequenced was peripheral blood, taken from a patient treated with photon-based radiotherapy. This clonotype originated in a man aged 40-50 years with gastric cancer. This rearrangement joins TRBV6-1 to TRBJ1-2; weak D call: TRBD1 (5 bases). This CDR3 is CASSVNRFGYTF. DNA for the CDR3: TGTGCCAGCAGTGTGAACAGGTTCGGCTACACCTTC.